The present TCR beta chain was sequenced within a study of blood T cells in healthy people across ages. There are many counts of this clonotype. Total RNA, at least 6 micrograms per sample, was extracted from PBMCs. This CDR3 has 17 amino acids. Per germline, CDR1 SGHRS and CDR2 YFSETQ. Trimming shortened V by 4 bases and J by 6 bases, and 25 bases separated the two germline ends. Primed by a sample-barcoded 5' primer and a J-beta primer mix, a second PCR proceeded for about 6 to 12 cycles. MiXCR, applied by TCRdb to the 5' RACE reads, yields one record per CDR3 protein. The data contain fewer than 800,000 distinct CDR3 sequences, approximately 31% of them singletons.

The V and J genes are TRBV5-1 and TRBJ1-2, with D possibly matching TRBD1 (6 bases). Sequenced sample: blood. The receptor's source is an elderly woman in good health. The CDR3 is CASSPETGTALIDGYTF. In DNA form, the CDR3 reads TGCGCCAGCAGCCCCGAAACAGGGACCGCGCTTATCGATGGCTACACCTTC.